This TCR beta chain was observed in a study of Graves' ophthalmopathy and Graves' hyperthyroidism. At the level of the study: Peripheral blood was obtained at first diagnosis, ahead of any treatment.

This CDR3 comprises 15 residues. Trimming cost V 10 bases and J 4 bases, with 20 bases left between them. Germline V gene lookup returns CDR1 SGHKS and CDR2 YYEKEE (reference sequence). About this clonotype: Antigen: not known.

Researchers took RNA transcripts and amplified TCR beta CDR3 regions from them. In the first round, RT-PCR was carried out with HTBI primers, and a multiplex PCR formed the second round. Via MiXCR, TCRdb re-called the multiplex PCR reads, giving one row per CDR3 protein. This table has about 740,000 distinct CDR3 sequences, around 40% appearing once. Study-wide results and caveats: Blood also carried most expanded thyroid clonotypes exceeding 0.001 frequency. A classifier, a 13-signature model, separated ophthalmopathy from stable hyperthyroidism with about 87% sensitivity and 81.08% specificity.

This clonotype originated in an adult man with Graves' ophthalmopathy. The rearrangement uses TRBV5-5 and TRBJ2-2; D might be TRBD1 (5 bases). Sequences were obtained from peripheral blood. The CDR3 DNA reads TGTGCCGGTGCCTTCCTCGACAGATCCACCGGGGAGCTGTTTTTT. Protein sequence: CAGAFLDRSTGELFF.